This T cell receptor beta chain was profiled in a study of response to subunit inactivated influenza vaccine. TCRdb recomputed calls from the RT-PCR reads with MiXCR, one row per CDR3 protein. The sample holds around 850,000 distinct CDR3 sequences, roughly 18% seen once. The CDR3 is 14 amino acids. The V end lost 1 base, the J end lost 7 bases, and 13 bases lay between the germline ends. CDR1 is MGHRA, CDR2 YSYEKL, per germline. This sample comprised PBMCs from blood, obtained about 5 days after vaccination. The chain links TRBV4-1 to TRBJ1-2, with a weak D call TRBD1 (5 bases). This sequence was found in a man in his fifties who received an inactivated influenza vaccine. In DNA form, the CDR3 reads TGCGCCAGCAGCCAAGCAGTAGGGGTCAGTGGCTACACCTTC. Its protein is CASSQAVGVSGYTF.